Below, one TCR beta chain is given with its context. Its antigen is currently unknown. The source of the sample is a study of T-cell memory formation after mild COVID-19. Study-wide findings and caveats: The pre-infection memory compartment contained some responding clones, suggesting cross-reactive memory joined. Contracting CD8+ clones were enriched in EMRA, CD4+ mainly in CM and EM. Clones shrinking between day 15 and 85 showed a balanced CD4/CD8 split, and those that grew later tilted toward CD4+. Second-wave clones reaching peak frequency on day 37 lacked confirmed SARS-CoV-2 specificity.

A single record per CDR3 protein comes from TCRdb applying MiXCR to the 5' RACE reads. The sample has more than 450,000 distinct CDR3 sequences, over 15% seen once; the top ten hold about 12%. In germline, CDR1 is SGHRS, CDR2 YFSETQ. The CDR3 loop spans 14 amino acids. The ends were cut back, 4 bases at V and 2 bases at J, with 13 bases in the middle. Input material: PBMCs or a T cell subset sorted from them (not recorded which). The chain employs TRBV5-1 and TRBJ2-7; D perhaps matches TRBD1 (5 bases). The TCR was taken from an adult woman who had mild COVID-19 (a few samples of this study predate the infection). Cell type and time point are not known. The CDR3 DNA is TGCGCCAGCAGCCTGGAAGGGGCGGCCTACGAGCAGTACTTC. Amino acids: CASSLEGAAYEQYF.